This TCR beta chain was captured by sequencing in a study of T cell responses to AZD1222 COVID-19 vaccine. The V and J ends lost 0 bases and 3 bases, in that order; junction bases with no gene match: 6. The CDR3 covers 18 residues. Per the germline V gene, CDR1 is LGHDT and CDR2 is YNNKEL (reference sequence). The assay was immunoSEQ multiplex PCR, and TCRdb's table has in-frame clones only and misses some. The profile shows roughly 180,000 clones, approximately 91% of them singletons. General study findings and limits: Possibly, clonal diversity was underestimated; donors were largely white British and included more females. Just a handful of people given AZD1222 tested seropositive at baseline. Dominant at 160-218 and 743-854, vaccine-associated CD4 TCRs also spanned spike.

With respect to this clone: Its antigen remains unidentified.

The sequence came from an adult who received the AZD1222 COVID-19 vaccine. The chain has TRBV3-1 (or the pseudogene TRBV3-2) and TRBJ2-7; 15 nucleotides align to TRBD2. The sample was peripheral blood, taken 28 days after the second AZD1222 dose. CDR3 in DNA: TGTGCCAGCAGCCAAGAAATAGGACTAGCGGGAGGGGGCTACGAGCAGTACTTC. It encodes CASSQEIGLAGGGYEQYF.